These 25 T cell receptor beta chains were sequenced from one sample in a study of cytomegalovirus exposure and HLA in healthy donors. Assay: immunoSEQ multiplex PCR; the TCRdb copy retains only in-frame clones and omits some. Among over 150,000 clones listed, about 90% were seen once. Sequencing was performed on PBMCs. The receptor source for this set is a woman aged 18-29 years in good health and CMV-seropositive.

The rearrangement uses TRBV4-2 and TRBJ1-2; 10 nucleotides agree with TRBD1. The CDR3 runs 16 residues. V shed 3 bases and J 7 bases; nucleotides not matched to a gene: 11. Germline V gene sequence: CDR1 LGHNA, CDR2 YNFKEQ. DNA of the CDR3: TGTGCCAGCAGCCAGCCGGGGACAGGGGCATTGGGTGGCTACACCTTC. It specifies CASSQPGTGALGGYTF.

This chain connects TRBV5-6 to TRBJ2-5; D may be TRBD1 (6 bases). The V gene's germline CDR1 is SGHDT and CDR2 YYEEEE. The ends were cut back, 4 bases at V and 2 bases at J, with 12 bases in the middle. This CDR3 spans 14 amino acids. CDR3 loop: CASSLQGDQETQYF. DNA of the CDR3: TGTGCCAGCAGCCTACAGGGTGATCAAGAGACCCAGTACTTC.

The genes are TRBV19 and TRBJ1-2, with D possibly being TRBD1 (6 bases). The V gene's germline CDR1 is LNHDA and CDR2 SQIVND (reference sequence). This CDR3 spans 12 amino acids. The V end lost 10 bases, the J end lost 3 bases, and 12 bases lay between the germline ends. In nucleotides, the CDR3 is TGTGCCATCTGGACAGTTTACTATGGCTACACCTTC. Translated, it gives CAIWTVYYGYTF.

The CDR3 protein is CASSLRSSGGPRGYYEQYF. In DNA form, the CDR3 reads TGTGCCAGCAGCTTACGATCTAGCGGGGGCCCGAGGGGCTACTACGAGCAGTACTTC. The V gene is TRBV7-9, the J gene TRBJ2-7; TRBD2 matches 10 bases. This CDR3 comprises 19 residues. Germline V gives CDR1 SEHNR, CDR2 FQNEAQ (reference sequence). The junction had 16 bases not matched to a gene; V was cut back by 2 bases and J by 3 bases.

A note on this clone: Other DNA sequences in this sample translate to the same CDR3. The V gene is TRBV5-1, the J gene TRBJ2-7; 10 nucleotides line up with TRBD1. J lost 7 bases, V lost 0 bases, and 4 bases had no gene match. This CDR3 has 14 residues. CDR1 and CDR2 from the germline V gene are SGHRS and YFSETQ. This chain's CDR3 is CASSLGQGAREQYF. The CDR3 region has the DNA TGCGCCAGCAGCTTGGGACAGGGGGCGCGTGAGCAGTACTTC. The whole variable domain, filled in from reference TRBV5-1 and TRBJ2-7, reads KAGVTQTPRYLIKTRGQQVTLSCSPISGHRSVSWYQQTPGQGLQFLFEYFSETQRNKGNFPGRFSGRQFSNSRSEMNVSTLELGDSALYLCASSLGQGAREQYFGPGTRLTVT.

V usage is TRBV2 and J usage is TRBJ1-4; 10 bases are shared with TRBD1. CDR1 is SNHLY and CDR2 is FYNNEI in the germline V gene. Trimming removed 3 bases from V and 4 bases from J; junction bases left unmatched: 2. CDR3 length: 15 residues. For the CDR3, the DNA is TGTGCCAGCAGTGACGGGACAGGGGTTAATGAAAAACTGTTTTTT. It codes for CASSDGTGVNEKLFF.

J is TRBJ2-1 and V is TRBV2, with 10 nucleotides matching TRBD1. V shed 7 bases, J shed 4 bases, and the junction held 10 bases outside the gene matches. Germline CDR1 reads SNHLY; CDR2 reads FYNNEI. This CDR3 contains 16 residues. CDR3 nucleotide sequence: TGTGCCAGCATTGGGGGATGGACAGGGGGTTACAATGAGCAGTTCTTC. Translated, it gives CASIGGWTGGYNEQFF.

This CDR3 reads CASSVGTNTGELFF. DNA of the CDR3: TGTGCCAGCAGCGTCGGTACGAACACCGGGGAGCTGTTTTTT. J is TRBJ2-2 and V is TRBV9; the D is unclear. The V gene lost 2 bases and the J gene lost 0 bases, with 5 bases spanning the gap. The CDR3 consists of 14 residues. Germline assignment: CDR1 SGDLS and CDR2 YYNGEE.

This clone was counted a single time. The chain is built from TRBV5-5 and TRBJ1-4, with 10 bases matching TRBD1. V dropped 5 bases and J dropped 3; count of bases not matched to a gene: 4. CDR3 length equals 15 residues. Germline loops: CDR1 SGHKS, CDR2 YYEKEE (reference sequence). The CDR3 sequence is CASRRQGAPNEKLFF. CDR3 coding DNA: TGTGCCAGCAGACGACAGGGGGCGCCTAATGAAAAACTGTTTTTT.

The chain is built from TRBV6-6 and TRBJ1-2, with 8 bases that match TRBD1. The CDR3 totals 14 residues. J was trimmed by 6 bases and V by 2 bases; bases with no gene match: 5. Germline CDR1 is MNHNY and CDR2 is SVGAGI (reference sequence). This chain's CDR3 is CASSYPGQGNGYTF. The DNA of the CDR3 is TGTGCCAGCAGTTACCCCGGACAGGGCAATGGCTACACCTTC.

The chain combines TRBV13 with TRBJ2-7; D is possibly TRBD1 (6 bases). This CDR3 has 16 residues. Germline loops: CDR1 PRHDT, CDR2 FYEKMQ (reference sequence). Trimming cost V 4 bases and J 2 bases, with 18 bases left between them. Here the CDR3 DNA reads TGTGCCAGCAGCTCCAAACAGGGATCCTCCGCCTACGAGCAGTACTTC. Translation gives CASSSKQGSSAYEQYF.

This clone was counted a few times. The J gene is TRBJ2-1, the V gene TRBV29-1; 9 positions match TRBD1. V was clipped by 4 bases and J by 5 bases; unmatched bases: 6. The CDR3 has 14 amino acids. The germline gives CDR1 SQVTM, CDR2 ANQGSEA. CDR3 DNA sequence: TGCAGCGTTGTTTCCTGGACAGGGGACAATGAGCAGTTCTTC. As protein: CSVVSWTGDNEQFF.

This chain uses TRBV29-1 with TRBJ2-7, with 8 bases matching TRBD1. The germline CDR1 and CDR2 sequences are SQVTM and ANQGSEA. CDR3 length equals 16 residues. Unmatched junction bases numbered 8, after V lost 0 bases and J lost 1 base. The CDR3 DNA reads TGCAGCGTTGAAGAGGGGCGGACAGGGACTTCCTACGAGCAGTACTTC. Translation: CSVEEGRTGTSYEQYF.

V is TRBV27 and J is TRBJ1-1; D is unclear. V lost 0 bases to trimming and J lost 0 bases, with 8 bases between them. The CDR3 runs 15 residues. Germline lookup yields CDR1 MNHEY and CDR2 SMNVEV (reference sequence). This CDR3 is CASSLSTTLNTEAFF. Here the CDR3 DNA reads TGTGCCAGCAGTTTATCTACCACATTGAACACTGAAGCTTTCTTT.

The gene calls are TRBV7-2 and TRBJ2-7, with TRBD2 matching 9 bases. The CDR3 contains 16 residues. Per germline, CDR1 SGHTA and CDR2 FQGNSA. The junction had 6 bases not matched to a gene; V was cut back by 1 base and J by 2 bases. The CDR3 DNA is TGTGCCAGCAGCTTAGGATCTAGCGGGACGACCTACGAGCAGTACTTC. Translating gives CASSLGSSGTTYEQYF. Supplemented by reference TRBV7-2 and TRBJ2-7, the full variable domain reads GAGVSQSPSNKVTEKGKDVELRCDPISGHTALYWYRQSLGQGLEFLIYFQGNSAPDKSGLPSDRFSAERTGGSVSTLTIQRTQQEDSAVYLCASSLGSSGTTYEQYFGPGTRLTVT.

This clone was recorded once. The V call is TRBV7-2, the J call TRBJ2-7, with a tentative D call TRBD1 (5 bases). CDR3 length: 14 amino acids. Germline CDR1 and CDR2: SGHTA and FQGNSA. V lost 0 bases to trimming and J lost 4 bases, with 10 bases between them. In DNA form, the CDR3 reads TGTGCCAGCAGCTTAGCCAGGGATCATTACGAGCAGTACTTC. Its translation: CASSLARDHYEQYF.

The chain combines TRBV11-2 with TRBJ1-2, with a possible D match to TRBD1 (5 bases). The length of the CDR3 is 14 residues. Per the germline V gene, CDR1 is SGHAT and CDR2 is FQNNGV. V lost 3 bases and J 4 bases, leaving 12 bases between the germline ends. In DNA form, the CDR3 reads TGTGCCAGCAGCTTTGATGGGGGGAGCTATGGCTACACCTTC. Its protein product is CASSFDGGSYGYTF.

The CDR3, as DNA: TGTGCCAGCAGTGCGCGGGGGACAGGGCGTTGGGAGACCCAGTACTTC. Its protein product is CASSARGTGRWETQYF. The J gene is TRBJ2-5, the V gene TRBV2, with 9 nucleotides matching TRBD1. The CDR3 length is 16 residues. CDR1 and CDR2 from the germline V gene are SNHLY and FYNNEI. Trimming removed 4 bases from V and 5 bases from J; junction bases left unmatched: 11.

The chain joins TRBV27 to TRBJ2-3; D is unresolved. CDR1 is MNHEY, CDR2 SMNVEV, per germline (reference sequence). The V and J ends lost 6 bases and 4 bases respectively, with 17 bases between them. This CDR3 is 15 amino acids long. CDR3 DNA sequence: TGTGCCAGCAGGATGGAGAGAGGTCGATCAGATACGCAGTATTTT. Its protein product is CASRMERGRSDTQYF.

This chain joins TRBV27 and TRBJ2-7, with D possibly being TRBD2 (6 bases). The length of the CDR3 is 14 residues. Trimming cost V 10 bases and J 0 bases, with 16 bases left between them. Germline V CDR1 and CDR2: MNHEY, SMNVEV (reference sequence). CDR3 nucleotide sequence: TGTGCCACCTCACGGGGACTGAGCTCCTACGAGCAGTACTTC. Amino acids: CATSRGLSSYEQYF.

The chain is built from TRBV11-2 and TRBJ1-1, with TRBD1 as a possible D gene (6 bases). Germline CDR1 SGHAT, CDR2 FQNNGV. The ends were cut back, 2 bases at V and 1 base at J, with 11 bases in the middle. The length of the CDR3 is 15 residues. This CDR3 is CASSLPRGTNTEAFF. The CDR3 region has the DNA TGTGCCAGCAGCTTACCTAGGGGGACGAACACTGAAGCTTTCTTT.

The rearrangement uses TRBV7-8 and TRBJ1-5, with D possibly TRBD1 on 5 matching bases. CDR1 is SGHVS, CDR2 FQNEAQ, per germline. Trimming took off 5 bases at V and 4 bases at J, with 9 bases between the two ends. The CDR3 covers 13 residues. The CDR3 sequence is CASSKTENQPQHF. DNA of the CDR3: TGTGCCAGCAGCAAGACAGAGAATCAGCCCCAGCATTTT.

This clone was seen only once. The chain joins TRBV27 to TRBJ2-1, with TRBD2 identical over 8 bases. This CDR3 has 11 residues. J was trimmed by 9 bases and V by 6 bases; bases with no gene match: 1. From germline, CDR1 is MNHEY and CDR2 SMNVEV (reference sequence). The CDR3 region is CASRAGGEQFF. Here the CDR3 DNA reads TGTGCCAGCAGGGCGGGGGGTGAGCAGTTCTTC.

The gene calls are TRBV6-1 and TRBJ1-3; D remains ambiguous. Trimming pared 3 bases from V and 6 bases from J, leaving 12 bases between. CDR3 size: 14 residues. The germline V gene encodes CDR1 MNHNS and CDR2 SASEGT. The CDR3 DNA reads as TGTGCCAGCAGTGACGGCGGAACATTAAACACCATATATTTT. It yields the protein CASSDGGTLNTIYF.

This chain connects TRBV18 to TRBJ1-1, with a possible D match to TRBD1 (6 bases). V was shortened by 0 bases and J by 1 base, with 15 bases between the two germline ends. CDR3 size: 17 residues. Germline lookup yields CDR1 KGHSH and CDR2 LQKENI. The CDR3 DNA reads TGTGCCAGCTCACCACCGGGCAGGGGTGCGGAGAACACTGAAGCTTTCTTT. Translation gives CASSPPGRGAENTEAFF.